The entry that follows covers one TCR beta chain sequence. A TCRbeta library incorporating unique molecular identifiers was prepared. TCRdb re-called the PCR reads through MiXCR, storing one row per CDR3 protein. The sample has under 250,000 distinct CDR3 sequences; more than 20% are singletons. This entry comes from a study of T-cell reconstitution after alpha-beta-depleted transplantation in children. Source: PBMCs, mostly from graft donor cells, taken 360 days after TCRalphabeta/CD19-depleted stem cell transplant. The receptor was derived from a female patient younger than 10 who had a stem cell transplant for congenital amegakaryocytic thrombocytopenia, so the T cells may come from the graft donor.

The CDR3 region is CASSKGGGRYNSPLHF. CDR3 sequence (DNA): TGTGCCAGCAGCAAAGGTGGGGGGAGGTATAATTCACCCCTCCACTTT. The chain links TRBV12-3 or TRBV12-4 to TRBJ1-6, with a possible D match to TRBD1 (5 bases). V was shortened by 6 bases and J by 4 bases, with 16 bases between the two germline ends. This CDR3 is built from 16 residues.